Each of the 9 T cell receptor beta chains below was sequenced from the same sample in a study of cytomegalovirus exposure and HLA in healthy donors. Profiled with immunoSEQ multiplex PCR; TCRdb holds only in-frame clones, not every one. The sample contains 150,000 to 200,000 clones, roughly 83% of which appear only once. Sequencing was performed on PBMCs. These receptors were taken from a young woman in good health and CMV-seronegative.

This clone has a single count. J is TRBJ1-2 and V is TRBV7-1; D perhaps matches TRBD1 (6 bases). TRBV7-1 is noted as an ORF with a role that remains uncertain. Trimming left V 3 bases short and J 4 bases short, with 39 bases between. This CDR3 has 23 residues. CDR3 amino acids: CASSSLLITADSNTILASYGYTF. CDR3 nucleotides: TGTGCCAGCAGCTCTTTACTGATCACGGCGGACAGCAATACTATCCTCGCTTCCTATGGCTACACCTTC.

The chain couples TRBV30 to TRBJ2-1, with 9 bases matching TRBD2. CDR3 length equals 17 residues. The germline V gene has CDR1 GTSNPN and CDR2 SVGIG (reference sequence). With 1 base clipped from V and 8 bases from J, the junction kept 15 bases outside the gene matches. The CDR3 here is CAWSDVAVASGAYEQFF. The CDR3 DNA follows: TGTGCCTGGAGTGACGTTGCCGTGGCTAGCGGGGCTTATGAGCAGTTCTTC.

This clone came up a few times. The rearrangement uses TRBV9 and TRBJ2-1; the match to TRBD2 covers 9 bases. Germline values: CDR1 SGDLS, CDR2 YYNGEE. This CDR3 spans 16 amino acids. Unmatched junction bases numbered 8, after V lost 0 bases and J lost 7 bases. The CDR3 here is CASSVGAGGGVNEQFF. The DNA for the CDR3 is TGTGCCAGCAGCGTAGGAGCGGGGGGAGGAGTGAATGAGCAGTTCTTC.

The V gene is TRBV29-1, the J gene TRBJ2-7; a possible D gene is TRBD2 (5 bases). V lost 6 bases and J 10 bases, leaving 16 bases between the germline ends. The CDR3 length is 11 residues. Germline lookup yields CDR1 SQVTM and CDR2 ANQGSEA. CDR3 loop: CSVLLEGDQYF. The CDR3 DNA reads TGCAGCGTCCTGCTTGAGGGAGATCAGTACTTC.

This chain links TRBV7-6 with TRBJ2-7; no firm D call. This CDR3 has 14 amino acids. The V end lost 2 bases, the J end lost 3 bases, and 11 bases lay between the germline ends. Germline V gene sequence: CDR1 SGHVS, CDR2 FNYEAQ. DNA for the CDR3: TGTGCCAGCAGCTTACAATCCGGCGGCTACGAGCAGTACTTC. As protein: CASSLQSGGYEQYF.

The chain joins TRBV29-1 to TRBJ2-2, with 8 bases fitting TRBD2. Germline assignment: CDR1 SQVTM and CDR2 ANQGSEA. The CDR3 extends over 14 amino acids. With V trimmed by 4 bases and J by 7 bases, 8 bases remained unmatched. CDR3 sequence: CSVGVGRDRGELFF. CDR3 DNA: TGCAGCGTTGGGGTCGGGAGGGACCGCGGGGAGCTGTTTTTT.

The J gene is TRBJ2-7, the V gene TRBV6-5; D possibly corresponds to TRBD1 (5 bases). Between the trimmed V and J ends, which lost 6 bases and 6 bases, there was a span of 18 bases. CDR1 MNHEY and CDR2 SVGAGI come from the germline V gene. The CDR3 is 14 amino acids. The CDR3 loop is CASRGVPWQGEQYF. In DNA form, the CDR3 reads TGTGCCAGCAGAGGGGTCCCCTGGCAGGGCGAGCAGTACTTC.

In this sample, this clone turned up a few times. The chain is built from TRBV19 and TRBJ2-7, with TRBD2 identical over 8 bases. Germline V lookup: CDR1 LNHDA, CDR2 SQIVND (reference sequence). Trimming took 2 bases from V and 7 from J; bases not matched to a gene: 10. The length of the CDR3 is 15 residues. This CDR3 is CASSIRGAGVREQYF. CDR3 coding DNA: TGTGCCAGTAGTATAAGAGGAGCGGGAGTTCGGGAGCAGTACTTC.

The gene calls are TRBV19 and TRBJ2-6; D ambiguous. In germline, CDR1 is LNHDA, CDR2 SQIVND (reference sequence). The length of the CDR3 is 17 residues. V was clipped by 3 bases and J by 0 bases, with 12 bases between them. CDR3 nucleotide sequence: TGTGCCAGTAGTATTGGTGGCCGTACCTCTGGGGCCAACGTCCTGACTTTC. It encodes CASSIGGRTSGANVLTF.